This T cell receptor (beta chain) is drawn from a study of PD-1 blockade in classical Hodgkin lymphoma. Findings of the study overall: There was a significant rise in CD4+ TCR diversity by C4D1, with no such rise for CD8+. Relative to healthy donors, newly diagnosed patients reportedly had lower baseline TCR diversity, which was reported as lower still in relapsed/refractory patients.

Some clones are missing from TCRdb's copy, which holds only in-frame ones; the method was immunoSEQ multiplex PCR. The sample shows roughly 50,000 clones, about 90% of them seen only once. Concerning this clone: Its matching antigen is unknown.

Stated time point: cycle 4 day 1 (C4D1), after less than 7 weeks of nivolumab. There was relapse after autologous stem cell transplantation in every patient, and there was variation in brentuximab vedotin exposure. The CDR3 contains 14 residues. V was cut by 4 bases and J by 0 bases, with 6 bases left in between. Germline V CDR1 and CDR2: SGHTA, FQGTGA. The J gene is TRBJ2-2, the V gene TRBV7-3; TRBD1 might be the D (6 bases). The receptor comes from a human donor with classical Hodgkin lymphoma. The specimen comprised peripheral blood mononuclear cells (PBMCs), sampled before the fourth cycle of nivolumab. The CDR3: CASSSGANTGELFF. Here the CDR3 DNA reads TGTGCCAGCAGCTCAGGGGCGAACACCGGGGAGCTGTTTTTT.